The source of this TCR beta chain is a study of yellow fever vaccine responses in identical twins. Overall study results and limits: Twins reportedly appeared to share part of their vaccine T cell response while keeping part individual.

TCRdb used MiXCR to reprocess the RT-PCR reads, holding one entry per CDR3 protein. The sample comprises about 16,000 distinct CDR3 sequences, roughly 85% of which are singletons, and about 1.8% rests with the top ten. Regarding this clonotype: Its antigen is not known.

The CDR3 consists of 13 residues. The V end was cut by 6 bases, the J end by 5 bases, with 11 bases between. CDR1 is MNHNS, CDR2 SASEGT, per germline. This TCR was sampled from a woman younger than 35 who received the yellow fever vaccine. The sequencing used T cells from blood (PBMCs), unsorted or a sorted subset (not recorded which), collected before or after yellow fever vaccination (not recorded which). The chain has TRBV6-1 and TRBJ1-5; D is ambiguous. CDR3 loop: CASSKRRDQPQHF. The CDR3 nucleotides are TGTGCCAGCAGCAAGCGGCGGGATCAGCCCCAGCATTTT.